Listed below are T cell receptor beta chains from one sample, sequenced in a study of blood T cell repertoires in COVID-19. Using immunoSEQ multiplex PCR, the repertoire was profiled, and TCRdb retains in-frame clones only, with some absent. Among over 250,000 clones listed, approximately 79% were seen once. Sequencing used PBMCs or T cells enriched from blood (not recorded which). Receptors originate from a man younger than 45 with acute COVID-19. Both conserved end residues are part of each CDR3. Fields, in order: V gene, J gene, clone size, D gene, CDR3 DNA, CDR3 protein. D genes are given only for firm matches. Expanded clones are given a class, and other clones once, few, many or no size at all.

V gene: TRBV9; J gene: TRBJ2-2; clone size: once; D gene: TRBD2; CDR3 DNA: TGTGCCAGCAATAGCGGGAGGGCCAACGGGGAGCTGTTTTTT; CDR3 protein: CASNSGRANGELFF
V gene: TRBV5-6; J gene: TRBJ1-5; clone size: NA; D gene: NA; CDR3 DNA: TGTGCCAGCAGCTTGGCCACAGACCTGGGGCCCCAGCATTTT; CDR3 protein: CASSLATDLGPQHF
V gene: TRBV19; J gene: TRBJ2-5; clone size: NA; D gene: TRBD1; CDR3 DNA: TGTGCCAGTAGCGTCGGACAGGGGAGGCAAGAGACCCAGTACTTC; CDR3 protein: CASSVGQGRQETQYF
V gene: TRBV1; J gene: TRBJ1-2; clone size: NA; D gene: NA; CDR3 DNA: TGCACCAGCAGCCAAGACCCGCGTCGTTGCTATGGCTACACCTTC; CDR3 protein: CTSSQDPRRCYGYTF
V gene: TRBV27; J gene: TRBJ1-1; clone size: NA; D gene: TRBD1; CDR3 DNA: TGTGCCAGCAGTAAACGGACAGGGGCGTACACTGAAGCTTTCTTT; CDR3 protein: CASSKRTGAYTEAFF
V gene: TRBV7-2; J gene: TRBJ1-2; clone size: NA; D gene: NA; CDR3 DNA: TGTGCCAGCAGCTTTGGGGGGGGCCTCTATGGCTACACCTTC; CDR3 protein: CASSFGGGLYGYTF
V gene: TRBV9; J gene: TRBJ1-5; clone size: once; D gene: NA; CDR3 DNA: TGCGCCAGCAGCGTAGCGGACACCAATCAGCCCCAGCATTTT; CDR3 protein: CASSVADTNQPQHF
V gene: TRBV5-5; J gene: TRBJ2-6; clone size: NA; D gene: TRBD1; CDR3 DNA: TGTGCCAGCAGCCCCCCGGACAGGGAAGACGTCCTGACTTTC; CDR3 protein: CASSPPDREDVLTF
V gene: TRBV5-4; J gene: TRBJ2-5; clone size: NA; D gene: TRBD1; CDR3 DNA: TGTGCCAGCAGGGGACAGGGTGAACAAGAGACCCAGTACTTC; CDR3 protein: CASRGQGEQETQYF
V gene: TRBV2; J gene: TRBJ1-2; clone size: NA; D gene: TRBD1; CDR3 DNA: TGTGCCAGCCCCACCGGCACAGGGGGCAACTATGGCTACACCTTC; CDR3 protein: CASPTGTGGNYGYTF
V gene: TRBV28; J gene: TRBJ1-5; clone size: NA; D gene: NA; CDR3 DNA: TGTGCCAGCAGTTCCTTTAGCAATCAGCCCCAGCATTTT; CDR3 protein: CASSSFSNQPQHF
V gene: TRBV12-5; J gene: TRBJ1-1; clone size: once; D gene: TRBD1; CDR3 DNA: TGTGCTAGTGGTTTGGGAACAGGGGGCGGTACTGAAGCTTTCTTT; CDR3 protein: CASGLGTGGGTEAFF
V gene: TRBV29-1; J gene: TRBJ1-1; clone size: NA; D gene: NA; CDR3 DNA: TGCAGCGTTACCCCTACAGGGAACACTGAAGCTTTCTTT; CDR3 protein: CSVTPTGNTEAFF
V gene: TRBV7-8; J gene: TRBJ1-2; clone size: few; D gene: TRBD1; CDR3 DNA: TGTGCCAGCAGCCGAGCCCCGACAGGGAGGTTTGGCTACACCTTC; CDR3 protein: CASSRAPTGRFGYTF
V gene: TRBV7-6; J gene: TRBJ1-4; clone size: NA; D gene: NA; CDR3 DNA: TGTGCCAGCAGCCCCCCCGGTAGGGGGAATGAAAAACTGTTTTTT; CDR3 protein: CASSPPGRGNEKLFF
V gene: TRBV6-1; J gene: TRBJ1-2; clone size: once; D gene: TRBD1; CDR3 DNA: TGTGCCAGCAGTGATATCTTACTGGGACAGGGGTCTAACTATGGCTACACCTTC; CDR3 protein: CASSDILLGQGSNYGYTF
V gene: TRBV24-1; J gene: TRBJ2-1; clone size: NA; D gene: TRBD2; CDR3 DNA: TGTGCCACCAGGTCAACTAGCGGGAGAAGGAATGAGCAGTTCTTC; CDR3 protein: CATRSTSGRRNEQFF
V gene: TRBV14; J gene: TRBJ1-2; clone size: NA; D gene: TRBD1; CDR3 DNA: TGTGCCAGCAGCCACCGAGGAGGGGGCGGGTCTGGCTACACCTTC; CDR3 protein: CASSHRGGGGSGYTF
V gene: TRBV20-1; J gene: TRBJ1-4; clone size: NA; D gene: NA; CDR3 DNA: TGCAGTGCTAATAGAGGAGAAAAACTGTTTTTT; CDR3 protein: CSANRGEKLFF
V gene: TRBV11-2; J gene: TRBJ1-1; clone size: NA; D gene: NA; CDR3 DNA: TGTGCCAGCAGCTTTAGTAGCGGGAACACTGAAGCTTTCTTT; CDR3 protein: CASSFSSGNTEAFF
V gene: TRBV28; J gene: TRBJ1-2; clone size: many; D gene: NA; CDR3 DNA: TGTGCCAGCAGTTTATTTCAGGGCCCCGACTTC; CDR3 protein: CASSLFQGPDF
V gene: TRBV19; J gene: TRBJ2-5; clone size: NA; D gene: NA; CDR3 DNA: TGTGCCAGTAGTATATTGGGGGGGGCAGAGACCCAGTACTTC; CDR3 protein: CASSILGGAETQYF
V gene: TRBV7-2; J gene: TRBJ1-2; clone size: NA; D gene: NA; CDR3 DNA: TGTGCCAGCAGCTCAGGCCCCATAGAGGGCTACACCTTC; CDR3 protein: CASSSGPIEGYTF
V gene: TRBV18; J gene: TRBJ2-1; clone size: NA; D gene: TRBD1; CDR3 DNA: TGTGCCAGCTCACCAATTGTCGGACAGGGGGTCAATGAGCAGTTCTTC; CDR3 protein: CASSPIVGQGVNEQFF
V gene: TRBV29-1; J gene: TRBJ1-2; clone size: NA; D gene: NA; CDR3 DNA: TGCAGCGTTGCGGGTAATGGGGAGGCCCATAACTATGGCTACACCTTC; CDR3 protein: CSVAGNGEAHNYGYTF
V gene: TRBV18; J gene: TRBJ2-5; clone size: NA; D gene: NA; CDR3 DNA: TGTGCCAGCTCACCATTGGGGGCTAAAGAGACCCAGTACTTC; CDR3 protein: CASSPLGAKETQYF
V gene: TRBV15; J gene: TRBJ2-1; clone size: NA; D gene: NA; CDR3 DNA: TGTGCCACCAGCAGAGGGAGTGGCGGTGAGCAGTTCTTC; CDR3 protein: CATSRGSGGEQFF
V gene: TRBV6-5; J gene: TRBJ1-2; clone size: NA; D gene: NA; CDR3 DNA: TGTGCCAGCGGGGGAGGAGGGGAAGGCTACACCTTC; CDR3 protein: CASGGGGEGYTF
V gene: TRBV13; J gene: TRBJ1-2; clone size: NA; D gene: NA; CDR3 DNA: TGTGCCAGCAGCCCAGCGGGGCCGAGGGTCCACTATGGCTACACCTTC; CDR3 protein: CASSPAGPRVHYGYTF
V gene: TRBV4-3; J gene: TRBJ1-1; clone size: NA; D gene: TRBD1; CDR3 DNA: TGCGCCAGCAGCCAAGCATGGGCCGACAGGGAAAATGAAGCTTTCTTT; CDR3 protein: CASSQAWADRENEAFF
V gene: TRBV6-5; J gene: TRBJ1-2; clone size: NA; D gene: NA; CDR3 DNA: TGTGCCAGCAGCCTACTTGGACAGCGGCCCTATGGCTACACCTTC; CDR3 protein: CASSLLGQRPYGYTF
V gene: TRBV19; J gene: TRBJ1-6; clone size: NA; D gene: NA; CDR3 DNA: TGTGCCAGTACCTTCAGCTCCTATAATTCACCCCTCCACTTT; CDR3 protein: CASTFSSYNSPLHF
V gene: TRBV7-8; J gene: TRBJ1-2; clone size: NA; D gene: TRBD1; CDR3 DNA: TGTGCCAGCAGCTTCGGACAGGAGAACTATGGCTACACCTTC; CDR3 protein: CASSFGQENYGYTF
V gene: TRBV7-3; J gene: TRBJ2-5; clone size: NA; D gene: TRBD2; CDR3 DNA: TGTGCCAGCAGCTACGGGACTAAAGAGACCCAGTACTTC; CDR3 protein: CASSYGTKETQYF
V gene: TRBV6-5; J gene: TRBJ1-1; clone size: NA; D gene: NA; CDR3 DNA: TGTGCCAGCAGCCCCGGCACAGTTAACACTGAAGCTTTCTTT; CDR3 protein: CASSPGTVNTEAFF
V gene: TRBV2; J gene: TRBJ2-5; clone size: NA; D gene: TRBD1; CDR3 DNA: TGTGCCAGCACGGGACAGGGAGTGGAGACCCAGTACTTC; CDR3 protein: CASTGQGVETQYF
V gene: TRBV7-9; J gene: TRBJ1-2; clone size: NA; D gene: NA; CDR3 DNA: TGTGCCAGCAGCTTATACGGGACTCCGGGCTACACCTTC; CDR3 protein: CASSLYGTPGYTF
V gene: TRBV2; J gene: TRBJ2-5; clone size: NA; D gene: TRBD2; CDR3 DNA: TGTGCCAGCGGGACTAGCGGGAGATACGAGACCCAGTACTTC; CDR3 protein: CASGTSGRYETQYF
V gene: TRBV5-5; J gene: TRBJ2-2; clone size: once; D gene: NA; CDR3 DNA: TGTGCCAGCAGCTTAACAGGGAGGGCCGGGGAGCTGTTTTTT; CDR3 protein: CASSLTGRAGELFF
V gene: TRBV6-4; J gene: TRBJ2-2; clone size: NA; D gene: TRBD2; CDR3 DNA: TGTGCCAGCAGTCCCGGGACTAGCGACACCGGGGAGCTGTTTTTT; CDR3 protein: CASSPGTSDTGELFF